Listed below are T cell receptor beta chains from one sample, sequenced in a study of blood T cell repertoires in COVID-19. Sequencing was performed with immunoSEQ multiplex PCR; in TCRdb, only in-frame clones are kept and a portion is missing. This sample has some 330,000 clones, with roughly 88% found just once. Sequencing used peripheral blood. Receptor source: a woman between 50 and 59 years old with active or convalescent COVID-19. CDR3s include the opening cysteine and the closing phenylalanine or tryptophan. D genes are given only for firm matches. Clone size appears in some rows only: once, few, many, or a class for an expanded clone.

cdr3_length: 17
d_call: TRBD1
j_call: TRBJ1-6
clone_size: NA
v_call: TRBV9
cdr3_nt: TGTGCCAGCAGCGTAGTTAGGGACAGGATTAAGAGTTCACCCCTCCACTTT
cdr3_aa: CASSVVRDRIKSSPLHF

cdr3_length: 16
d_call: TRBD1
j_call: TRBJ2-7
clone_size: NA
v_call: TRBV10-3
cdr3_nt: TGTGCCATCAGTGAGACTTGGACAGGGGCGGGCTACGAGCAGTACTTC
cdr3_aa: CAISETWTGAGYEQYF

cdr3_length: 13
d_call: NA
j_call: TRBJ1-1
clone_size: NA
v_call: TRBV11-2
cdr3_nt: TGTGCCAGCAGAAACCCGGGACTCGGTGAAGCTTTCTTT
cdr3_aa: CASRNPGLGEAFF

cdr3_length: 14
d_call: NA
j_call: TRBJ1-5
clone_size: NA
v_call: TRBV2
cdr3_nt: TGTGCCAGCAGTCTGGGAGGGGGGAATCAGCCCCAGCATTTT
cdr3_aa: CASSLGGGNQPQHF

cdr3_length: 16
d_call: TRBD1
j_call: TRBJ2-5
clone_size: NA
v_call: TRBV5-1
cdr3_nt: TGCGCCAGCAGCCCCGGGACAGGGTATAATCTGGAGACCCAGTACTTC
cdr3_aa: CASSPGTGYNLETQYF

cdr3_length: 15
d_call: TRBD2
j_call: TRBJ2-3
clone_size: NA
v_call: TRBV10-3
cdr3_nt: TGTGCCATCACCGGACTAGCGGGGGGCACAGATACGCAGTATTTT
cdr3_aa: CAITGLAGGTDTQYF

cdr3_length: 15
d_call: NA
j_call: TRBJ1-2
clone_size: few
v_call: TRBV6-5
cdr3_nt: TGTGCCAGCAGAATGGACGCTCGGGAGAACTATGGCTACACCTTC
cdr3_aa: CASRMDARENYGYTF

cdr3_length: 16
d_call: NA
j_call: TRBJ2-7
clone_size: NA
v_call: TRBV18
cdr3_nt: TGTGCCAGCTCACCACCGGGGGGGGGCGCTTACTACGAGCAGTACTTC
cdr3_aa: CASSPPGGGAYYEQYF

cdr3_length: 13
d_call: NA
j_call: TRBJ1-1
clone_size: NA
v_call: TRBV7-8
cdr3_nt: TGTGCCAGCAGCCGGAGGCAGAACACTGAAGCTTTCTTT
cdr3_aa: CASSRRQNTEAFF

cdr3_length: 14
d_call: NA
j_call: TRBJ2-3
clone_size: NA
v_call: TRBV11-3
cdr3_nt: TGTGCCAGCAGCTTATCACGGTACACAGATACGCAGTATTTT
cdr3_aa: CASSLSRYTDTQYF

cdr3_length: 13
d_call: NA
j_call: TRBJ1-2
clone_size: NA
v_call: TRBV3-1/TRBV3-2
cdr3_nt: TGTGCCAGCAGCCATGGGGGCCGCTATGGCTACACCTTC
cdr3_aa: CASSHGGRYGYTF

cdr3_length: 14
d_call: TRBD1
j_call: TRBJ2-4
clone_size: once
v_call: TRBV18
cdr3_nt: TGTGCCAGCTCATCCCGACAGGGCTTGGACATTCAGTACTTC
cdr3_aa: CASSSRQGLDIQYF

cdr3_length: 16
d_call: NA
j_call: TRBJ2-7
clone_size: NA
v_call: TRBV14
cdr3_nt: TGTGCCAGCAGCCAAGAGGGTTGGAGCCCAACCTACGAGCAGTACTTC
cdr3_aa: CASSQEGWSPTYEQYF

cdr3_length: 12
d_call: NA
j_call: TRBJ2-1
clone_size: NA
v_call: TRBV30
cdr3_nt: TGTGCCTGGACGCCAGCGGGCGACGAGCAGTTCTTC
cdr3_aa: CAWTPAGDEQFF

cdr3_length: 16
d_call: TRBD1
j_call: TRBJ1-1
clone_size: NA
v_call: TRBV30
cdr3_nt: TGTGCCTGGAGGCTAATCCGACAGGGGGTGAACACTGAAGCTTTCTTT
cdr3_aa: CAWRLIRQGVNTEAFF

cdr3_length: 18
d_call: TRBD2
j_call: TRBJ2-2
clone_size: NA
v_call: TRBV18
cdr3_nt: TGTGCCAGCTCCCGCCTAGCGGGAAGCCCTTTGAACACCGGGGAGCTGTTTTTT
cdr3_aa: CASSRLAGSPLNTGELFF

cdr3_length: 13
d_call: TRBD2
j_call: TRBJ2-3
clone_size: NA
v_call: TRBV12-3/TRBV12-4
cdr3_nt: TGTGCCAGCAGTTTAGAGCGGACTAGCGCGCAGTATTTT
cdr3_aa: CASSLERTSAQYF

cdr3_length: 15
d_call: TRBD2
j_call: TRBJ2-7
clone_size: few
v_call: TRBV13
cdr3_nt: TGTGCCAGCAGCTTAGGCCCTAGCGGGTACTACGAGCAGTACTTC
cdr3_aa: CASSLGPSGYYEQYF

cdr3_length: 14
d_call: TRBD1
j_call: TRBJ2-3
clone_size: NA
v_call: TRBV5-1
cdr3_nt: TGCGCCAGCAGCAACGGGACAGGGGGTGTTCCTCAGTATTTT
cdr3_aa: CASSNGTGGVPQYF

cdr3_length: 12
d_call: NA
j_call: TRBJ2-1
clone_size: NA
v_call: TRBV9
cdr3_nt: TGTGCCAGCAGCATATACAGCAATGAGCAGTTCTTC
cdr3_aa: CASSIYSNEQFF

cdr3_length: 14
d_call: NA
j_call: TRBJ1-2
clone_size: NA
v_call: TRBV19
cdr3_nt: TGTGCCAGTAGTGACCCGGGACACCGAGGGGGCTACACCTTC
cdr3_aa: CASSDPGHRGGYTF

cdr3_length: 16
d_call: NA
j_call: TRBJ1-5
clone_size: NA
v_call: TRBV28
cdr3_nt: TGTGCCAGCAGTCAGACCTCAGGAGGTAGCAATCAGCCCCAGCATTTT
cdr3_aa: CASSQTSGGSNQPQHF

cdr3_length: 17
d_call: TRBD2
j_call: TRBJ2-3
clone_size: NA
v_call: TRBV5-1
cdr3_nt: TGCGCCAGCAGCTTGGGATTACTAGCGGAGAGCACAGATACGCAGTATTTT
cdr3_aa: CASSLGLLAESTDTQYF

cdr3_length: 13
d_call: NA
j_call: TRBJ2-5
clone_size: NA
v_call: TRBV6-5
cdr3_nt: TGTGCCAGTTCAGGCTTAGAACTAGAGACCCAGTACTTC
cdr3_aa: CASSGLELETQYF